This T cell receptor (beta chain) was profiled in a study of T cells after yellow fever vaccination. The wider study: Fractions of low cell number were prepared using SMART-Seq v4 Ultra Low Input.

This clonotype was recorded at least ten times. Via MiXCR, TCRdb re-called the 5' RACE reads, giving one row per CDR3 protein. Altogether over 100,000 distinct CDR3 sequences are present, around 8% being singletons, with the ten largest covering approximately 24%. The V and J ends lost 5 bases and 13 bases respectively, with 12 bases between them. This CDR3 spans 11 amino acids. Germline V gene data show CDR1 as SEHNR and CDR2 as FQNEAQ (reference sequence). The TCR originated in a man aged 25-45 years who received the YFV17D yellow fever vaccine. Sequencing used CD8+ T cells sorted from PBMCs, obtained 45 days after the yellow fever booster vaccination. This chain connects TRBV7-9 to TRBJ2-1, with unresolved D. CDR3 in amino acids: CASSPIKGQFF. CDR3 sequence (DNA): TGTGCCAGCAGCCCCATAAAAGGCCAGTTCTTC.